This T cell receptor (beta chain) emerged from a study of breast tumors, draining lymph nodes, adjacent tissues. CDR1 is LGHDT and CDR2 is YNNKEL in the germline V gene (reference sequence). V was trimmed by 4 bases and J by 10 bases, leaving 17 bases between them. There are 14 residues in the CDR3. Samples came from axillary lymph nodes draining the breast cancer. Study-level findings and limits: Findings are consistent with lymph node origin and intratumoral expansion of most tumor T cells. Data only fit, rather than demonstrated, lymph node origin of most tumor T cells.

TCRdb independently ran MiXCR on the multiplex PCR reads; one entry per CDR3 protein. The data hold fewer than 300,000 distinct CDR3 sequences, with roughly 32% observed a single time. This clonotype has a count of ten or more. The antigen remains unidentified. V and J are TRBV3-1 and TRBJ2-1; D may be TRBD1 (7 bases). This TCR derives from a female donor with breast cancer. Some clones in this sample may be carry-over from other donors' samples. Sequenced sample: axillary lymph node tissue. For the CDR3, the DNA is TGTGCCAGCAGCCCGGGGGTAGGGGGCAGGGAGCAGTTCTTC. The encoded protein is CASSPGVGGREQFF.